One and the same sample provided the 27 T cell receptor beta chains below, sequenced in a study of shared clonotypes between healthy human individuals. The assay was immunoSEQ multiplex PCR, and TCRdb's table has in-frame clones only and misses some. The data hold nearly 1 million clones, with 76% observed a single time. Material: memory CD4+ T cells sorted from blood. Stated subset: CD45RA-negative fraction. Receptor source: a man between 18 and 35 years old in good health.

This clone has only one observation. This rearrangement joins TRBV5-6 to TRBJ1-5; no definite D call. The length of the CDR3 is 15 residues. The ends were cut back, 2 bases at V and 3 bases at J, with 12 bases in the middle. The germline V gene has CDR1 SGHDT and CDR2 YYEEEE. CDR3 bases: TGTGCCAGCAGCTTTTACGGAGCCTCCAATCAGCCCCAGCATTTT. Translating gives CASSFYGASNQPQHF.

For this clone: This CDR3 is also generated by other DNA sequences in the sample. The J gene is TRBJ1-1, the V gene TRBV28; D possibly corresponds to TRBD1 (6 bases). V lost 2 bases and J 6 bases, leaving 7 bases between the germline ends. Germline CDR1 MDHEN, CDR2 SYDVKM. The CDR3 has 12 residues. CDR3 protein: CASSLGGAEAFF. DNA of the CDR3: TGTGCCAGCAGTTTAGGGGGCGCTGAAGCTTTCTTT.

This sequence joins TRBV28 and TRBJ2-7, with 7 nucleotides matching TRBD1. This CDR3 is built from 13 residues. CDR1 MDHEN and CDR2 SYDVKM come from the germline V gene. Germline trimming cut 6 bases from V and 4 bases from J; bases unmatched to any gene: 6. In nucleotides, the CDR3 is TGTGCCAGCAGATCACAGGGGAAATACGAGCAGTACTTC. Its translation is CASRSQGKYEQYF.

This chain joins TRBV9 and TRBJ2-7; D is perhaps TRBD1 (6 bases). Germline values: CDR1 SGDLS, CDR2 YYNGEE. Trimming removed 0 bases at V and 2 bases at J, with 12 bases between. This CDR3 contains 15 residues. CDR3 DNA: TGTGCCAGCAGCGTAGAAATGACAGGTACCTACGAGCAGTACTTC. Amino acid sequence: CASSVEMTGTYEQYF.

This clone was seen a handful of times. CDR3 bases: TGTGCCAGCAGTGAAGCCAGTGCTCCCACCGGGGAGCTGTTTTTT. Translating gives CASSEASAPTGELFF. The genes are TRBV6-1 and TRBJ2-2; D is uncertain. This CDR3 is 15 amino acids long. V lost 0 bases to trimming and J lost 4 bases, with 9 bases between them. Germline CDR1 is MNHNS and CDR2 is SASEGT.

The chain is built from TRBV2 and TRBJ1-5, with D possibly TRBD1 on 6 matching bases. This CDR3 has 12 amino acids. Trimming pared 8 bases from V and 8 bases from J, leaving 13 bases between. Germline CDR1 SNHLY, CDR2 FYNNEI. The chain's CDR3 is CASSGDNEPQHF. The CDR3 DNA follows: TGTGCCAGCTCCGGGGACAACGAGCCCCAGCATTTT.

This chain uses TRBV18 with TRBJ2-3, with 8 nucleotides matching TRBD2. CDR3 length: 15 residues. The ends lost 4 bases at V and 4 bases at J; junction bases unmatched: 7. Germline V lookup: CDR1 KGHSH, CDR2 LQKENI. CDR3 DNA sequence: TGTGCCAGCTCACTTATTAGCGGGATCCCAGATACGCAGTATTTT. As protein: CASSLISGIPDTQYF. Supplemented by reference TRBV18 and TRBJ2-3, the full variable domain reads NAGVMQNPRHLVRRRGQEARLRCSPMKGHSHVYWYRQLPEEGLKFMVYLQKENIIDESGMPKERFSAEFPKEGPSILRIQQVVRGDSAAYFCASSLISGIPDTQYFGPGTRLTVL.

Details on this clone: The sample contains more than one DNA sequence encoding this CDR3. The chain has TRBV7-2 and TRBJ2-7; the D is unclear. Germline V gene sequence: CDR1 SGHTA, CDR2 FQGNSA. This CDR3 spans 12 amino acids. V shed 2 bases and J shed 0 bases, with 2 bases lying between them. The CDR3 DNA is TGTGCCAGCAGCTTATCCTCCTACGAGCAGTACTTC. Translation: CASSLSSYEQYF.

The chain uses TRBV5-1 and TRBJ1-3, with TRBD1 matching 8 bases. Germline CDR1 and CDR2: SGHRS and YFSETQ. The CDR3 is 14 amino acids. Trimming took 0 bases from V and 7 from J; bases not matched to a gene: 3. CDR3 amino acids: CASSLDRGMNTIYF. The DNA of the CDR3 is TGCGCCAGCAGCTTGGACAGGGGGATGAACACCATATATTTT. The complete variable domain, with remaining parts taken from reference TRBV5-1 and TRBJ1-3, reads KAGVTQTPRYLIKTRGQQVTLSCSPISGHRSVSWYQQTPGQGLQFLFEYFSETQRNKGNFPGRFSGRQFSNSRSEMNVSTLELGDSALYLCASSLDRGMNTIYFGEGSWLTVV.

V gene TRBV29-1 combines with J gene TRBJ2-3, with 12 bases aligning to TRBD2. The CDR3 has 12 residues. CDR1 and CDR2 from the germline V gene are SQVTM and ANQGSEA. J was trimmed by 7 bases and V by 5 bases; bases with no gene match: 1. The CDR3 spells CSVRTSGNTQYF. DNA of the CDR3: TGCAGCGTTAGGACTAGCGGGAATACGCAGTATTTT.

This clone occurred a few times. The chain carries TRBV30 and TRBJ1-2; 10 positions agree with TRBD1. The CDR3 is made up of 14 amino acids. With 2 bases clipped from V and 7 bases from J, the junction kept 7 bases outside the gene matches. Germline-derived CDR1 and CDR2 are GTSNPN and SVGIG (reference sequence). In DNA form, the CDR3 reads TGTGCCTGGAGTATGACAGGGGGCGGGTTTGGCTACACCTTC. Translated, it gives CAWSMTGGGFGYTF.

This clone occurred a few times. The V and J genes are TRBV5-1 and TRBJ2-2; the D is unclear. From germline, CDR1 is SGHRS and CDR2 YFSETQ. The CDR3 consists of 12 residues. The V and J ends lost 0 bases and 7 bases respectively, with 4 bases between them. The CDR3 DNA reads TGCGCCAGCAGCTTGGATTTCGGGGAGCTGTTTTTT. Translated: CASSLDFGELFF.

This clone was detected once. CDR3 bases: TGTGCCAGCAGCTTAGATCGCGGGAGGCCAGCCTACGAGCAGTACTTC. Protein product: CASSLDRGRPAYEQYF. The V and J genes are TRBV7-2 and TRBJ2-7; 8 bases agree with TRBD2. Germline values: CDR1 SGHTA, CDR2 FQGNSA. V shed 1 base, J shed 2 bases, and the junction held 7 bases outside the gene matches. The CDR3 sequence is 16 residues long.

The chain has TRBV5-1 and TRBJ2-2, with 9 bases aligning to TRBD2. CDR1 and CDR2 (germline): SGHRS, YFSETQ. V lost 0 bases and J lost 4; bases outside the gene matches: 4. CDR3 length: 16 residues. The CDR3 is CASSLGLAVGTGELFF. DNA of the CDR3: TGCGCCAGCAGCTTGGGACTAGCGGTGGGCACCGGGGAGCTGTTTTTT.

About this clone itself: A far larger clone differs by one base, so this is likely a read error. The V and J genes are TRBV7-9 and TRBJ2-3; D is unclear. The V and J ends lost 6 bases and 0 bases respectively, with 16 bases between them. This CDR3 has 16 residues. Per the germline V gene, CDR1 is SEHNR and CDR2 is FQNEAQ (reference sequence). The CDR3 DNA sequence: TGTGCCAGCAGAAGGGCCGAGACTTTTAGCACAGATACGCAGTATTTT. This translates into CASRRAETFSTDTQYF.

On this clone: Different DNA sequences within this sample yield the same CDR3. DNA for the CDR3: TGTGCCTGGAGTGAAGGACAATATAATTCACCCCTCCACTTT. Translation: CAWSEGQYNSPLHF. The gene calls are TRBV30 and TRBJ1-6; D possibly corresponds to TRBD1 (5 bases). V dropped 1 base and J dropped 4 bases, with 8 bases sitting between them. Germline-derived CDR1 and CDR2 are GTSNPN and SVGIG (reference sequence). CDR3 length: 14 amino acids.

The chain uses TRBV7-2 and TRBJ2-5; D not certain. V was clipped by 1 base and J by 8 bases, with 14 bases between them. The CDR3 runs 14 residues. Germline V gene sequence: CDR1 SGHTA, CDR2 FQGNSA. Here the CDR3 reads CASSLGGRLETQYF. The DNA for the CDR3 is TGTGCCAGCAGCTTAGGGGGAAGGCTTGAAACCCAGTACTTC.

The rearrangement joins TRBV4-3 to TRBJ1-3; the D is unclear. The CDR3 totals 16 residues. V shed 0 bases and J shed 3 bases, with 12 bases lying between them. CDR1 LGHNA and CDR2 YSLEER come from the germline V gene. The CDR3 DNA reads TGCGCCAGCAGCCAAGATTTAGGCGGTGGTGGAAACACCATATATTTT. Its protein is CASSQDLGGGGNTIYF.

This clone was found once. The chain combines TRBV5-1 with TRBJ2-7; D may match TRBD1 or TRBD2 (6 bases each). Per germline, CDR1 SGHRS and CDR2 YFSETQ. The CDR3 spans 14 residues. The ends were cut back, 1 base at V and 6 bases at J, with 14 bases in the middle. CDR3 coding DNA: TGCGCCAGCAGCTTGAGGGTCGGGGGCGCCGAGCAGTACTTC. Protein: CASSLRVGGAEQYF.

The genes are TRBV18 and TRBJ1-6, with 8 bases aligning to TRBD1. The CDR3 has 18 residues. After removal of 3 bases from V and 6 bases from J, the junction contained 13 bases not matched to a gene. Germline CDR1 and CDR2: KGHSH and LQKENI. The CDR3 reads CASSPLTGAGSFNSPLHF. CDR3 nucleotides: TGTGCCAGCTCACCTTTGACAGGGGCTGGAAGTTTTAATTCACCCCTCCACTTT.

The V and J genes are TRBV30 and TRBJ2-7; D not resolved. Germline V gene lookup returns CDR1 GTSNPN and CDR2 SVGIG (reference sequence). V was shortened by 2 bases and J by 6 bases, with 11 bases between the two germline ends. This CDR3 contains 12 residues. CDR3 in DNA: TGTGCCTGGAGTCCCACCAGCTCCGAGCAGTACTTC. Amino acids: CAWSPTSSEQYF.

V is TRBV11-2 and J is TRBJ2-1; D is undetermined. The V end lost 8 bases, the J end lost 9 bases, and 20 bases lay between the germline ends. The CDR3 runs 14 residues. Germline loops: CDR1 SGHAT, CDR2 FQNNGV. This CDR3 reads CASLGIDNVGEQFF. The CDR3 nucleotides are TGTGCCAGCTTGGGTATTGACAATGTCGGTGAGCAGTTCTTC.

This clone appeared once. One base away lies a much larger clone, so this may be a sequencing read error. The same CDR3 also results from other DNA sequences found in this sample. V and J are TRBV7-3 and TRBJ2-3, with unresolved D. The CDR3 runs 12 residues. V lost 3 bases to trimming and J lost 1 base, with 2 bases between them. Germline V lookup: CDR1 SGHTA, CDR2 FQGTGA. CDR3 region: CASSFGTDTQYF. CDR3 coding DNA: TGTGCCAGCAGCTTCGGCACAGATACGCAGTATTTT.

The chain carries TRBV2 and TRBJ1-4, with 10 bases identical to TRBD1. Germline lookup yields CDR1 SNHLY and CDR2 FYNNEI. This CDR3 is built from 14 residues. V shed 7 bases and J 5 bases; nucleotides not matched to a gene: 4. The CDR3 DNA reads as TGTGCCAGCACCGGACAGGGGGGGAATGAAAAACTGTTTTTT. This gives the protein CASTGQGGNEKLFF.

This chain connects TRBV7-9 to TRBJ1-3; unclear D gene. CDR1 is SEHNR and CDR2 is FQNEAQ in the germline V gene (reference sequence). The CDR3 is 15 amino acids. V was shortened by 7 bases and J by 4 bases, with 17 bases between the two germline ends. DNA of the CDR3: TGTGCCAGCACAGCTTATGTGGGGTTCGGAAACACCATATATTTT. As protein: CASTAYVGFGNTIYF. The variable domain in full, completed from reference TRBV7-9 and TRBJ1-3, reads DTGVSQNPRHKITKRGQNVTFRCDPISEHNRLYWYRQTLGQGPEFLTYFQNEAQLEKSRLLSDRFSAERPKGSFSTLEIQRTEQGDSAMYLCASTAYVGFGNTIYFGEGSWLTVV.

The chain links TRBV5-6 to TRBJ2-1; 10 positions match TRBD2. From germline, CDR1 is SGHDT and CDR2 YYEEEE. The CDR3 loop spans 15 amino acids. With V trimmed by 3 bases and J by 5 bases, 5 bases remained unmatched. The CDR3 DNA reads as TGTGCCAGCAGCTCGCTAGCGGGAGCTAACAATGAGCAGTTCTTC. Protein: CASSSLAGANNEQFF.

This clone was counted between two and nine times. The CDR3 region has the DNA TGTGCCAGCTCACCACCGGTCGGGGAGAACACTGAAGCTTTCTTT. Protein: CASSPPVGENTEAFF. The V call is TRBV18, the J call TRBJ1-1; D is ambiguous. The germline CDR1 and CDR2 sequences are KGHSH and LQKENI. V lost 0 bases and J 1 base, leaving 9 bases between the germline ends. The CDR3 covers 15 residues.